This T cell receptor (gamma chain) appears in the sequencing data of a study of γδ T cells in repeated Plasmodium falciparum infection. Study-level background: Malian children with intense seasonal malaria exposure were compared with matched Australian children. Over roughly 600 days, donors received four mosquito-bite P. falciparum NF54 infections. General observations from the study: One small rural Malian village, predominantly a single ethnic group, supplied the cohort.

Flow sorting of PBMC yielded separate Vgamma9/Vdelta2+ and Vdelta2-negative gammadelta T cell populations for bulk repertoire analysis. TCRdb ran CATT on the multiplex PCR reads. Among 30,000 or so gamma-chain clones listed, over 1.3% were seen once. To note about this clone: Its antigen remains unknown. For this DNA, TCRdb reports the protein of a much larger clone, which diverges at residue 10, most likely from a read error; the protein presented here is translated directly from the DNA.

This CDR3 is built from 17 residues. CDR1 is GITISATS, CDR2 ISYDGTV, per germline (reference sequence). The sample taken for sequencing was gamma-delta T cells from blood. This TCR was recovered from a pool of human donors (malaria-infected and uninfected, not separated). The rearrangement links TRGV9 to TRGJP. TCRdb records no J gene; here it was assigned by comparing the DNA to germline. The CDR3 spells CALWEGGGESGKKIKVF. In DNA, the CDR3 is TGTGCCTTGTGGGAGGGAGGAGGAGAGTCGGGCAAAAAAATCAAGGTATTT.